This TCR beta chain was found in a study of monozygotic twins with inflammatory bowel disease. Findings and limits, study-wide: IBD patients showed reduced TCRbeta diversity (inverse Simpson) versus healthy co-twins.

The CDR3 totals 16 residues. Germline values: CDR1 SEHNR, CDR2 FQNEAQ (reference sequence). With regard to this clonotype: As yet, its antigen is unknown.

Reprocessing the 5' RACE reads, TCRdb reports a single entry for every CDR3 protein and omits DNA. This sample's clone table lists about 440,000 distinct CDR3 sequences. The sequenced sample was blood. J is TRBJ2-7 and V is TRBV7-9; TCRdb's assignment of TRBD2 cannot be checked, as there is no DNA. The source is a human donor with ulcerative colitis or Crohn's disease, or a healthy co-twin of an affected twin (not recorded which). This CDR3 reads CASSAGVSGGAYEQYF.